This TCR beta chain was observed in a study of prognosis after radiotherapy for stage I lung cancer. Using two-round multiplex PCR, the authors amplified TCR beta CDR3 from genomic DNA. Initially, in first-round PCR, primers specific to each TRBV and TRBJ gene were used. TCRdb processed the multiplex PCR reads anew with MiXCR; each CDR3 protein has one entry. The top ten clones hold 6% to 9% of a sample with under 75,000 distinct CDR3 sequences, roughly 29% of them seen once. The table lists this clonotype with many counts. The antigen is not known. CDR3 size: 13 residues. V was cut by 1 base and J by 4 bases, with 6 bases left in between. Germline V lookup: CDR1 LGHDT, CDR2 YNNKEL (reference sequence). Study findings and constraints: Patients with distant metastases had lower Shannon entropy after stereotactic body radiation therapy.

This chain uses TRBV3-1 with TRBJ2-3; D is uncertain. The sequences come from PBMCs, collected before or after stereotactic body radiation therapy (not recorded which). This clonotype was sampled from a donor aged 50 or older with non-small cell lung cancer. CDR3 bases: TGTGCCAGCAGCCAAGTCGAGGCAGATACGCAGTATTTT. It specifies CASSQVEADTQYF.